The TCR beta chain under discussion was sequenced for a study of TIL therapy for anti-PD-1-resistant metastatic lung cancer. At the level of the study: Median tumor PD-L1 proportion score was under 6.5%. Tumors carried a median about 1.6 non-synonymous mutations per megabase. Study observations and caveats: The cohort had more treatment-naive, never-smoker and oncogene-addicted patients than typical.

The libraries were made with immunoSEQ v3. Libraries were sequenced to 2.2 million or so read pairs (survey) or roughly 4.5-6 million (deep). Data came from immunoSEQ multiplex PCR; TCRdb stores just in-frame clones and leaves some out. The data show about 47,000 clones, 80% to 90% seen once. Stated time point: pre-treatment sample, taken before nivolumab and TIL therapy. As concerns this clone: Antigen: not known.

Germline V gene data show CDR1 as MRHNA and CDR2 as SNTAGT. V lost 3 bases to trimming and J lost 9 bases; unmatched junction nucleotides: 12. CDR3 size: 16 residues. This sequence originates from a person aged 25-85 years with non-small cell lung cancer. The chain is built from TRBV6-4 and TRBJ2-1; 9 nucleotides agree with TRBD1. The sequenced sample was blood, obtained at baseline. The chain's CDR3 is CASSEHAGTGYLEQFF. The DNA for the CDR3 is TGTGCCAGCAGTGAACATGCCGGGACAGGGTATCTTGAGCAGTTCTTC.